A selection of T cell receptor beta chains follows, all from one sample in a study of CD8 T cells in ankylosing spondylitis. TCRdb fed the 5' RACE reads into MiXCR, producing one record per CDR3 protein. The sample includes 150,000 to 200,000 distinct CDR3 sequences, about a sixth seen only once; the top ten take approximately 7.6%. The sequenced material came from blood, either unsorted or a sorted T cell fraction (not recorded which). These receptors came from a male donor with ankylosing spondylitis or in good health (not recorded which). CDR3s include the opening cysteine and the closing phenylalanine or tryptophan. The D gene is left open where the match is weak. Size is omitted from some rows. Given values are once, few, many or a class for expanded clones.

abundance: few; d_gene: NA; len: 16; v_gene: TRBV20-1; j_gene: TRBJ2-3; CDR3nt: TGCAGTGCTAGAGGGGGGGCTAGCGGAGCCACAGATACGCAGTATTTT; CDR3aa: CSARGGASGATDTQYF
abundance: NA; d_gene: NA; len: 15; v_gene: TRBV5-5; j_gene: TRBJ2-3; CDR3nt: TGTGCCAGCAGTCGCGGGACAGTTAGCACAGATACGCAGTATTTT; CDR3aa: CASSRGTVSTDTQYF
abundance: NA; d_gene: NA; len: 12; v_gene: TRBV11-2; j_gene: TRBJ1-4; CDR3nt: TGTGCCAGCAGCTTTGTGGGTGAAAAACTGTTTTTT; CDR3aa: CASSFVGEKLFF
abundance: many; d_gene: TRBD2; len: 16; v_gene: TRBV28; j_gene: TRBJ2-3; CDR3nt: TGTGCCAGCGGGGGGGTTAGCGGGAGGAAAACAGATACGCAGTATTTT; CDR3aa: CASGGVSGRKTDTQYF
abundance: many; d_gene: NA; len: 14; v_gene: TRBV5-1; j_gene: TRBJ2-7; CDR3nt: TGCGCCAGCGCCGGGGAGGCTGTCTCCTACGAGCAGTACTTC; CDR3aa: CASAGEAVSYEQYF
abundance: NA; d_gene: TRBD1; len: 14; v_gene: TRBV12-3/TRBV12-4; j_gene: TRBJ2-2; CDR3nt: TGTGCCAGCAGTCCCGAAGGGGGCCCCGGGGAGCTGTTTTTT; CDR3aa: CASSPEGGPGELFF
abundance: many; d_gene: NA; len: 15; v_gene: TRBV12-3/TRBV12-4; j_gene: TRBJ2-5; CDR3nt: TGTGCCAGCAGTTTTGGCCAGGGCTCCCAAGAGACCCAGTACTTC; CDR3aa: CASSFGQGSQETQYF
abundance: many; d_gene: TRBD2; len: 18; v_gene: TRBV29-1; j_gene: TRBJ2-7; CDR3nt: TGCAGCGTTGGAAGCAGGTCATGGGGAGCTAGCGGGAGCTACGAGCAGTACTTC; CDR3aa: CSVGSRSWGASGSYEQYF
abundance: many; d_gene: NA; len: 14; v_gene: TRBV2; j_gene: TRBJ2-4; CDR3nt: TGTGCCAGCAGCCGCGAAGCAGGCCGAAACATTCAGTACTTC; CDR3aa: CASSREAGRNIQYF
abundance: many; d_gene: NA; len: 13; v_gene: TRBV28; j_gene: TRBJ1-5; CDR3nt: TGTGCCAGCAGCTCACAAATACGGCAGCCCCAGCATTTT; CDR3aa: CASSSQIRQPQHF
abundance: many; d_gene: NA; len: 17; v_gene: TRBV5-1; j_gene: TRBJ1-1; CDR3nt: TGCGCCAGCAGCTTGGCCGAGGAGGGCATGATGAACACTGAAGCTTTCTTT; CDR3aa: CASSLAEEGMMNTEAFF
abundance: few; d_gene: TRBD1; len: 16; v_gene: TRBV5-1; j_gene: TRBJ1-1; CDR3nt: TGCGCCAGCAGCTTGGGGTGGACAGGGCTGAACACTGAAGCTTTCTTT; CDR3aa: CASSLGWTGLNTEAFF
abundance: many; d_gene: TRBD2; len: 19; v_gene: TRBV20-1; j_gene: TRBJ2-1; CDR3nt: TGCAGTGCTAGAGATCTGACTAGCGGAACACAAAGCTCCTACAATGAGCAGTTCTTC; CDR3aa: CSARDLTSGTQSSYNEQFF
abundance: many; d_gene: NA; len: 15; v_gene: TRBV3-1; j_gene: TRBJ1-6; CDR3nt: TGTGCCAGCAGCCAGATCAGTCCCACGACTTCACCCCTCCACTTT; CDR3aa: CASSQISPTTSPLHF
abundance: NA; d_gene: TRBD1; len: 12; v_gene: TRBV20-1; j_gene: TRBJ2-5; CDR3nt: TGCAGTGCACACAGGGGAGCAGAGACCCAGTACTTC; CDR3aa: CSAHRGAETQYF